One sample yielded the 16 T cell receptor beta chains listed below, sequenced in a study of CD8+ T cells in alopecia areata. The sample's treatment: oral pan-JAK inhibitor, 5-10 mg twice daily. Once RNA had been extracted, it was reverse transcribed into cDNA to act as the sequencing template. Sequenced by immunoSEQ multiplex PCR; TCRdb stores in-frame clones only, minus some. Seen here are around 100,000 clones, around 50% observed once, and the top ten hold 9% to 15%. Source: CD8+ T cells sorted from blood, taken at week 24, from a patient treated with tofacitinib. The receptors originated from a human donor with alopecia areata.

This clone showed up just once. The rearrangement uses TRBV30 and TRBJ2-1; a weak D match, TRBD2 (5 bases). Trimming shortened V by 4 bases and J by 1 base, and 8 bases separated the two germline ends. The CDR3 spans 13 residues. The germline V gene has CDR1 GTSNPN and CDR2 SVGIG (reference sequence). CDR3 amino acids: CAWTSGSYNEQFF. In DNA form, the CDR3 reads TGTGCCTGGACCTCGGGGTCCTACAATGAGCAGTTCTTC.

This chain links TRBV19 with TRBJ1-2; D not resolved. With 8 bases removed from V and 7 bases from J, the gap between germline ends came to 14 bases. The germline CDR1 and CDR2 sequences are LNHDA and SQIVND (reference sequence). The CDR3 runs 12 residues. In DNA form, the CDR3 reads TGTGCCAGTGGCTTCGGGCAGGCTGGCTACACCTTC. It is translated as CASGFGQAGYTF.

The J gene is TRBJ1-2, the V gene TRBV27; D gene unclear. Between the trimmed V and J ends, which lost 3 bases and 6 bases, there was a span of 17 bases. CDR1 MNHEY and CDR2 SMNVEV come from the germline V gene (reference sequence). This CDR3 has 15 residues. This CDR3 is CASSFGAPFRDGYTF. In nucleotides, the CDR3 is TGTGCCAGCAGTTTCGGAGCTCCTTTCCGGGATGGCTACACCTTC.

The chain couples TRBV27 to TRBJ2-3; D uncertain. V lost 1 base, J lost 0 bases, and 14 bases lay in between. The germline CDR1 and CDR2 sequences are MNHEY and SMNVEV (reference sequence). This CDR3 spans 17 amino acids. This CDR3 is CASSLWPGLPSTDTQYF. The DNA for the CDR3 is TGTGCCAGCAGTTTATGGCCAGGTCTACCTAGCACAGATACGCAGTATTTT.

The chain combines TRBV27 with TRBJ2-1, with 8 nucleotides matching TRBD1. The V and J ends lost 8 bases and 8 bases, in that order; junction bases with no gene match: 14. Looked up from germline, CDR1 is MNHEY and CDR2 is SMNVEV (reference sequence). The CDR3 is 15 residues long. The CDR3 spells CASSRGDRLLDEQFF. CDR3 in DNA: TGTGCCAGCTCAAGAGGGGACAGGCTACTCGATGAGCAGTTCTTC.

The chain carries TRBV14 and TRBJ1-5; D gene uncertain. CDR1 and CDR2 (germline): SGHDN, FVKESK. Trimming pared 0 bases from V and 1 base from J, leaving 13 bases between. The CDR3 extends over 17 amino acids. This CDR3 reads CASSQEGGIGSNQPQHF. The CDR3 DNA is TGTGCCAGCAGCCAAGAAGGAGGGATCGGAAGCAATCAGCCCCAGCATTTT.

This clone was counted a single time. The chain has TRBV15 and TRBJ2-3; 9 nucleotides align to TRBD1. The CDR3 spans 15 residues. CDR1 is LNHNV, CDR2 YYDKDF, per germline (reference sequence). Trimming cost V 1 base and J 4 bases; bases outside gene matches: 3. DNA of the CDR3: TGTGCCACCAGCAGAGGGGACAGGGAATCAGATACGCAGTATTTT. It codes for CATSRGDRESDTQYF.

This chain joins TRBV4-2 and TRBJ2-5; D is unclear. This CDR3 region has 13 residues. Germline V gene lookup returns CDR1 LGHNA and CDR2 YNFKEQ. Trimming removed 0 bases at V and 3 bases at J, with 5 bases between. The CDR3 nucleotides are TGTGCCAGCAGCCAAGATCCAGAAGAGACCCAGTACTTC. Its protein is CASSQDPEETQYF.

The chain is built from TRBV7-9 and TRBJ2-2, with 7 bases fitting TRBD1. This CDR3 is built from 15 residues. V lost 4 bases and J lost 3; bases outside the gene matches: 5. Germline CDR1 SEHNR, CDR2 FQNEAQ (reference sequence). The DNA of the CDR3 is TGTGCCAGCAGCTCAACAGGGGATGACACCGGGGAGCTGTTTTTT. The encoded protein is CASSSTGDDTGELFF.

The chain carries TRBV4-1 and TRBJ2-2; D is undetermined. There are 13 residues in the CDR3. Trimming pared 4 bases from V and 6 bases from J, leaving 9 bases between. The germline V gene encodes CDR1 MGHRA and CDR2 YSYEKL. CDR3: CASSPVTAGELFF. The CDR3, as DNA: TGCGCCAGCAGCCCAGTAACGGCCGGGGAGCTGTTTTTT.

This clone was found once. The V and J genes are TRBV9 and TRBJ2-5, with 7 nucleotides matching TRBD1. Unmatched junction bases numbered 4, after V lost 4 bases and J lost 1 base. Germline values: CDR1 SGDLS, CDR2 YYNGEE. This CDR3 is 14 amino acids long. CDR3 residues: CASSPWDSQETQYF. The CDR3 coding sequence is TGTGCCAGCAGCCCCTGGGACAGCCAAGAGACCCAGTACTTC.

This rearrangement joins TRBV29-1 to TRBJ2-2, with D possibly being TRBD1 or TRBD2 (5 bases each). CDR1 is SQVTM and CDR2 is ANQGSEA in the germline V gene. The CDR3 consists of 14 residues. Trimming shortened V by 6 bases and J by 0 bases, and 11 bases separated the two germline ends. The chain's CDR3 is CSVQDFSNTGELFF. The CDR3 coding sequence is TGCAGCGTACAGGACTTTTCGAACACCGGGGAGCTGTTTTTT.

Here the CDR3 DNA reads TGTGCCAGCAGCGGGATGGGACAGATGAACACTGAAGCTTTCTTT. It is translated as CASSGMGQMNTEAFF. The chain joins TRBV9 to TRBJ1-1; TRBD1 aligns across 7 bases. The CDR3 loop spans 15 amino acids. Germline CDR1 and CDR2: SGDLS and YYNGEE. V was pared by 3 bases and J by 0 bases, with 5 bases of the junction left unmatched.

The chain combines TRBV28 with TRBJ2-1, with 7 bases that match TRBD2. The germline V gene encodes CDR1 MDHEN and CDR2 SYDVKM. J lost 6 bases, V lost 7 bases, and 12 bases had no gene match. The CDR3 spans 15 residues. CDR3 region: CASTLAGGFSNEQFF. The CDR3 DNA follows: TGTGCCAGCACCCTCGCCGGGGGGTTTTCCAATGAGCAGTTCTTC. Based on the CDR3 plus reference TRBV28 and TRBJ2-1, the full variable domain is DVKVTQSSRYLVKRTGEKVFLECVQDMDHENMFWYRQDPGLGLRLIYFSYDVKMKEKGDIPEGYSVSREKKERFSLILESASTNQTSMYLCASTLAGGFSNEQFFGPGTRLTVL.

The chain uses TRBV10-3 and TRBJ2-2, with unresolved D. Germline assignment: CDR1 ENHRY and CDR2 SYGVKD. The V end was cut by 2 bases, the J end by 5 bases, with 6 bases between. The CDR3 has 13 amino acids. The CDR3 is CAISEVGTGELFF. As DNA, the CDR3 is TGTGCCATCAGTGAGGTGGGGACCGGGGAGCTGTTTTTT.

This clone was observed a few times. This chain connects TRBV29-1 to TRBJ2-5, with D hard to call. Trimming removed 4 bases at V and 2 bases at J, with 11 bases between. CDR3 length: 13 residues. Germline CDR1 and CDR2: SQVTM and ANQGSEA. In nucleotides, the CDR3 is TGCAGCGTTGGGGTTCGACGGCAAGAGACCCAGTACTTC. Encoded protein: CSVGVRRQETQYF.